The text below deals with one T cell receptor beta chain. Its recognized antigen is unknown. Per-nucleotide qualities are absent, and no much larger clonotype sits a single base away. The entire isolated RNA was reverse transcribed using the High Capacity cDNA Reverse Transcription Kit, and thus expressed TCRB transcripts were sequenced. Deep immunoSEQ sequencing was applied to naive, central memory and regulatory T cell samples, giving an average of roughly 3.3 million total reads per sample. Sorted cells were lysed in RLT buffer and RNA was extracted with DNase-treated RNeasy Micro or Mini kits, depending on cell number. To prevent cross-contamination, each cell subset was processed individually, whereas patient and healthy donor samples were processed jointly. The immunoSEQ multiplex PCR was used to amplify TCRB sequences from cDNA, yielding 87-bp fragments that span the CDR3 region. Sequencing of the amplicons was performed on the Illumina HiSeq platform. On the study's bioinformatics: PCR bias was corrected computationally using synthetic template baselines, and reads within Hamming distance 2 were collapsed, with unmergeable singletons discarded. By aligning reads against IMGT, V, D and J genes, CDR3 length, and insertions or deletions at six rearrangement sites were assigned. Within each subset, clonotype counts were normalized to sorted cell number, after which true diversity and Gini coefficients were computed with the tcR R package. The overlap coefficient, calculated on TCRB nucleotide sequences, was used to measure repertoire sharing. As a proxy for the pre-selection repertoire, out-of-frame TCRB sequences from naive cells were analyzed. Entries here come from immuneACCESS through TCRdb and include only in-frame sequences with V and J called. Some clones fail to appear in such tables; in the studies checked, an unresolved V gene covers under half of the shortfall, and the cause of the remainder is unknown. The V and J calls and clone size come from that table; D and trimming were worked out from the DNA. Within this sample are fewer than 350,000 clones, with 15% to 20% of them counted one time only. The ten largest account for around 0.045% of the sample.

Each donor gave one peripheral blood draw, roughly 120 mL on average, collected into heparinised tubes. Naive, central memory, regulatory and stem cell-like memory CD4+ T cells were sorted on a BD FACSAria II using a panel including CD45RO, CCR7, CD25, CD127, CD95 and CD27. All sorted populations exceeded 95% purity. Right away, PBMCs were isolated by Lymphoprep density gradient centrifugation and were stained directly, with no culture step. To minimize batch effects, samples were stained and sorted in pairs, one healthy donor with one patient per experiment. Compared with germline, V lacks 0 bases and J lacks 4 bases; bases without a gene match: 4. CDR1 is given as SGHRS and CDR2 as YFSETQ, both from the germline V gene. The CDR3 runs 15 residues from the cysteine to the phenylalanine. The retained sequence is limited to the CDR3, 45 bases, with the frame set at the first base. The data stem from a study of beta chain features in type 1 diabetes (dated by TCRdb to the late 2010s). Regarding the complete study: No differences in mean age, gender distribution, total cell number or subset yield were found between patients and healthy donors. The study compared TCRB repertoires of sorted circulating CD4+ T cell subsets between recently diagnosed type 1 diabetes patients and matched healthy donors. A total of 85 million to 140 million sorted cells were examined across all samples, and a strong correlation was observed between cell number per subset and RNA yield. Regulatory and stem cell-like memory subsets were isolated from only 8 patients and about 8 healthy donors, whereas naive and central memory subsets came from all 30 or so donors. Results the study describes overall, beyond this receptor: Fewer insertions and more nucleotide deletions at VDJ recombination sites were observed in patients with type 1 diabetes, implying thymic rearrangement abnormalities. Shorter templates might be favored by PCR, yet because patient and control samples were amplified and corrected together, any such skew would affect both groups equally. Naive, central memory and regulatory TCRB repertoires appeared to be more similar among patients than among healthy donors. Because cDNA was sequenced instead of genomic DNA, highly expressing activated cells could be over-represented, though the groups showed no difference in activation or CD3 levels. Only small numbers of individuals were included in the HLA sub-analyses, which left unresolved whether HLA type had any influence on TCRB rearrangement. Type 1 diabetes patients showed a moderate but significant shortening of TCRB CDR3 length in all four CD4+ subsets.

The receptor comes from a young woman in good health. Sequencing used naive CD4+ T cells from blood. What this sample's cell subset or site label stands for: true naive CD4+ T cells. The sequence links TRBV5-1 to TRBJ1-5, and 7 bases in between align with TRBD1. The CDR3 reads as follows: CASSLDGQVNQPQHF. The sequenced DNA is TGCGCCAGCAGCTTGGACGGACAGGTGAATCAGCCCCAGCATTTT.